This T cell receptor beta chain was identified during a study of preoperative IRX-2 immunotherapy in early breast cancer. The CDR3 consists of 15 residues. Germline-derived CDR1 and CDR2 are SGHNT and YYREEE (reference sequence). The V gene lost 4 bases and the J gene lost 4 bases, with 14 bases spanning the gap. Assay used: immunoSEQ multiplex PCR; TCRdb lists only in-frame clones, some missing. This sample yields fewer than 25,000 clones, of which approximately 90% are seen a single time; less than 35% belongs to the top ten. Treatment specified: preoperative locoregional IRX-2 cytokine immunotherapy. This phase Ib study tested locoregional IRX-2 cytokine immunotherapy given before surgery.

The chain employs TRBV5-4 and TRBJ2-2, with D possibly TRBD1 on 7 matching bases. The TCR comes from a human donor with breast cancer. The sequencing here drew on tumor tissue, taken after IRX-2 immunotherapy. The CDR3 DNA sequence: TGTGCCAGCAGCGGGAGACAGGGAGGCACCGGGGAGCTGTTTTTT. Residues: CASSGRQGGTGELFF.